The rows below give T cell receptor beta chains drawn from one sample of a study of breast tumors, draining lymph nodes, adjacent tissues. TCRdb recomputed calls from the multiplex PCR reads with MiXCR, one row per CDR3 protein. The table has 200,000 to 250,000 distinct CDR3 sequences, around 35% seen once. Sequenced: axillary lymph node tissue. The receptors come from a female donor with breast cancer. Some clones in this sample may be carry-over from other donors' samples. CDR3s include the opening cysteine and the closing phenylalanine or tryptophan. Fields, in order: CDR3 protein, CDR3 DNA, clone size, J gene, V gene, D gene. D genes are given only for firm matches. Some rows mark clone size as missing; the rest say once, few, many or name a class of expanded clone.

CASNQRNEQFF | TGTGCCAGCAACCAAAGGAATGAGCAGTTCTTC | . | TRBJ2-1 | TRBV3-1 | .
CASSPYDAGLETQYF | TGTGCCAGCAGCCCCTACGACGCGGGACTAGAGACCCAGTACTTC | few | TRBJ2-5 | TRBV7-2 | .
CASNKPRDTLYGYTF | TGTGCCAGCAATAAACCGCGGGACACACTTTATGGCTACACCTTC | few | TRBJ1-2 | TRBV6-1 | .
CASSQQGRTTATQYF | TGTGCCAGCAGCCAGCAGGGACGGACTACGGCGACCCAGTACTTC | few | TRBJ2-5 | TRBV3-1 | .
CASSRGTTVSSEQFF | TGTGCCAGCAGCCGAGGGACGACCGTTAGTAGTGAGCAGTTCTTC | many | TRBJ2-1 | TRBV5-4 | .
CASSLAVRGRRGYTF | TGTGCCAGCAGTTTAGCCGTCAGGGGGCGTAGAGGCTACACCTTC | many | TRBJ1-2 | TRBV28 | TRBD1
CASSPGTGGLKAYGYTF | TGTGCCAGCAGCCCCGGGACAGGGGGTTTAAAAGCCTATGGCTACACCTTC | many | TRBJ1-2 | TRBV7-9 | TRBD1
CSARDADTQYF | TGCAGTGCTAGAGATGCAGATACGCAGTATTTT | . | TRBJ2-3 | TRBV20-1 | .
CASRPLLVSYGYTF | TGTGCCAGCAGACCCCTCTTAGTGAGCTATGGCTACACCTTC | many | TRBJ1-2 | TRBV7-2 | .
CASSLEGWADFEQFF | TGTGCCAGCAGTCTTGAGGGCTGGGCAGATTTCGAGCAGTTCTTC | . | TRBJ2-1 | TRBV2 | .
CASSPGQGGKLFF | TGTGCCAGCAGCCCAGGACAGGGTGGAAAACTGTTTTTT | many | TRBJ1-4 | TRBV7-9 | TRBD1
CASTGTASTDTQYF | TGTGCCAGCACAGGGACCGCTAGCACAGATACGCAGTATTTT | many | TRBJ2-3 | TRBV2 | .
CATSRQGNTGELFF | TGTGCCACCAGTCGGCAGGGGAACACCGGGGAGCTGTTTTTT | many | TRBJ2-2 | TRBV24-1 | .
CASSPGTGGPYSNQPQHF | TGTGCCAGCAGTCCCGGGACAGGGGGCCCCTATAGCAATCAGCCCCAGCATTTT | few | TRBJ1-5 | TRBV10-3 | TRBD1
CASSQADSGRATDTQYF | TGCGCCAGCAGCCAAGCGGATAGCGGGAGGGCCACAGATACGCAGTATTTT | . | TRBJ2-3 | TRBV4-3 | TRBD2
CASSQSDEFTLHF | TGTGCCAGCTCGCAGAGCGACGAGTTCACCCTCCACTTT | many | TRBJ1-6 | TRBV18 | .
CASSETGTDKNIQYF | TGTGCCAGCAGTGAAACCGGGACAGACAAAAACATTCAGTACTTC | many | TRBJ2-4 | TRBV2 | TRBD1
CASSPGGADTGELFF | TGTGCCAGCAGTCCAGGGGGCGCAGACACCGGGGAGCTGTTTTTT | once | TRBJ2-2 | TRBV7-2 | TRBD1
CSAQPPRGREKLFF | TGCAGTGCCCAGCCCCCGCGGGGACGCGAAAAACTGTTTTTT | . | TRBJ1-4 | TRBV20-1 | .
CASMNRGQSGEKLFF | TGTGCCAGCATGAACAGGGGGCAATCTGGTGAAAAACTGTTTTTT | many | TRBJ1-4 | TRBV7-9 | TRBD1
CASSGISQDNYGYTF | TGTGCCAGTAGCGGTATATCCCAGGATAACTATGGCTACACCTTC | many | TRBJ1-2 | TRBV19 | .
CATSRARGYEQYF | TGTGCCACCAGCAGGGCGCGGGGGTACGAGCAGTACTTC | many | TRBJ2-7 | TRBV15 | TRBD2
CASRPGTRTTGELFF | TGTGCCAGCAGACCCGGGACTAGGACCACCGGGGAGCTGTTTTTT | . | TRBJ2-2 | TRBV2 | TRBD2
CASSPTGTGVLSGANVLTF | TGCGCCAGCAGCCCAACCGGGACAGGGGTCCTCTCTGGGGCCAACGTCCTGACTTTC | . | TRBJ2-6 | TRBV5-1 | TRBD1
CASSFRGADNEQFF | TGTGCCAGCAGTTTTCGAGGAGCGGACAATGAGCAGTTCTTC | . | TRBJ2-1 | TRBV6-2/TRBV6-3 | .
CASSPPGLGNGEQYF | TGTGCCAGCTCACCCCCGGGACTAGGGAATGGGGAGCAGTACTTC | many | TRBJ2-7 | TRBV18 | TRBD2
CASSQMTGGFYEQYF | TGTGCCAGCAGCCAAATGACAGGGGGGTTCTACGAGCAGTACTTC | . | TRBJ2-7 | TRBV3-1 | TRBD1
CSATTDSATNEKLFF | TGCAGTGCTACCACCGACAGTGCAACTAATGAAAAACTGTTTTTT | many | TRBJ1-4 | TRBV20-1 | .
CASSSHRSNEQFF | TGTGCCAGCAGCTCTCACAGGAGCAATGAGCAGTTCTTC | . | TRBJ2-1 | TRBV11-3 | .
CSASGGDLSYEQYF | TGCAGTGCTAGCGGAGGGGACCTCTCCTACGAGCAGTACTTC | many | TRBJ2-7 | TRBV20-1 | .
CATSDFHNEQFF | TGTGCCACCAGTGATTTTCACAATGAGCAGTTCTTC | . | TRBJ2-1 | TRBV24-1 | .
CSALFSSGGDNSPLHF | TGCAGTGCCCTCTTTAGTAGCGGGGGAGACAATTCACCCCTCCACTTT | . | TRBJ1-6 | TRBV20-1 | .
CASSFLQGQNIQYF | TGTGCCAGCAGCTTTTTGCAGGGCCAAAACATTCAGTACTTC | . | TRBJ2-4 | TRBV5-6 | .
CASSFPGHNTGELFF | TGTGCCAGCAGTTTTCCGGGACACAACACCGGGGAGCTGTTTTTT | . | TRBJ2-2 | TRBV12-3/TRBV12-4 | .
CASSQEGGGAQETQYF | TGTGCCAGCAGCCAAGAGGGCGGGGGGGCCCAAGAGACCCAGTACTTC | few | TRBJ2-5 | TRBV4-2 | TRBD2
CASSLGQGEGYTF | TGTGCCAGCAGTCTAGGACAGGGGGAAGGCTACACCTTC | . | TRBJ1-2 | TRBV2 | TRBD1